This entry lists 26 T cell receptor beta chains sequenced from one sample in a study of blood T cell repertoires in COVID-19. Sequenced by immunoSEQ multiplex PCR; TCRdb stores in-frame clones only, minus some. The sample records around 24,000 clones, about 82% being singletons. Sequencing input: peripheral blood. The source of these receptors is a human donor with active COVID-19. The donor label of this sample is uncertain.

The CDR3 protein is CASRADGDNEQFF. CDR3 in DNA: TGTGCCAGCAGGGCCGACGGAGACAATGAGCAGTTCTTC. V and J are TRBV2 and TRBJ2-1, with no clear D. Trimming cost V 6 bases and J 5 bases, with 11 bases left between them. The germline gives CDR1 SNHLY, CDR2 FYNNEI. The CDR3 has 13 amino acids.

J is TRBJ2-1 and V is TRBV14; unclear D gene. Germline values: CDR1 SGHDN, CDR2 FVKESK. The CDR3 runs 13 residues. V lost 1 base to trimming and J lost 9 bases, with 10 bases between them. The CDR3 DNA reads TGTGCCAGCAGCCAAGGGATAGCCGCTGAGCAGTTCTTC. Protein sequence: CASSQGIAAEQFF.

The V and J genes are TRBV12-3 or TRBV12-4 and TRBJ2-1; 7 nucleotides line up with TRBD2. V shed 5 bases and J 8 bases; nucleotides not matched to a gene: 3. This CDR3 is built from 12 residues. CDR3 coding DNA: TGTGCCAGCAGTCTTGGGGGGGATGAGCAGTTCTTC. Protein product: CASSLGGDEQFF.

This chain uses TRBV5-1 with TRBJ2-5, with D tentatively TRBD2 (5 bases). Trimming removed 3 bases from V and 5 bases from J, with 11 bases in between. The CDR3 extends over 13 amino acids. The germline V gene encodes CDR1 SGHRS and CDR2 YFSETQ. The DNA for the CDR3 is TGCGCCAGCAGCTCACCCGGGGTGGAGACCCAGTACTTC. This sequence encodes CASSSPGVETQYF. Looking up the rest from reference TRBV5-1 and TRBJ2-5 gives the full variable domain: KAGVTQTPRYLIKTRGQQVTLSCSPISGHRSVSWYQQTPGQGLQFLFEYFSETQRNKGNFPGRFSGRQFSNSRSEMNVSTLELGDSALYLCASSSPGVETQYFGPGTRLLVL.

The rearrangement uses TRBV6-6 and TRBJ1-3, with D maybe TRBD1 (6 bases). Trimming removed 8 bases at V and 1 base at J, with 6 bases between. CDR3 length: 12 amino acids. Germline V gives CDR1 MNHNY, CDR2 SVGAGI (reference sequence). DNA of the CDR3: TGTGCCAGCCAGGGGTCTGGAAACACCATATATTTT. It yields the protein CASQGSGNTIYF.

This clone has only a few counts. The chain couples TRBV7-9 to TRBJ2-3, with 8 bases matching TRBD1. V trimming: 5 bases; J trimming: 4 bases; junction bases outside the gene matches: 5. In germline, CDR1 is SEHNR, CDR2 FQNEAQ (reference sequence). The CDR3 runs 14 residues. As DNA, the CDR3 is TGTGCCAGCAGCCTGGGACAGGCGGCAGATACGCAGTATTTT. It translates to CASSLGQAADTQYF.

The chain uses TRBV6-5 and TRBJ1-2; D is undetermined. Germline CDR1 and CDR2: MNHEY and SVGAGI. This CDR3 region has 15 residues. V lost 4 bases to trimming and J lost 5 bases, with 17 bases between them. CDR3 coding DNA: TGTGCCAGCAGTTCGGCCGGGATCGGGTTATATGGCTACACCTTC. Protein product: CASSSAGIGLYGYTF.

This clone was counted a few times. This rearrangement joins TRBV29-1 to TRBJ2-1; unclear D gene. Trimming pared 3 bases from V and 9 bases from J, leaving 6 bases between. CDR1 and CDR2 from the germline V gene are SQVTM and ANQGSEA. The CDR3 covers 10 residues. Here the CDR3 DNA reads TGCAGCGTTGACCAGCGTGAGCAGTTCTTC. Translated: CSVDQREQFF.

This clone showed up just a few times. This chain uses TRBV7-9 with TRBJ1-6, with a weak D call TRBD1 (6 bases). The germline V gene has CDR1 SEHNR and CDR2 FQNEAQ (reference sequence). V was trimmed by 5 bases and J by 7 bases, leaving 12 bases between them. The CDR3 totals 14 residues. This chain's CDR3 is CASSQGTVNSPLHF. CDR3 DNA sequence: TGTGCCAGCAGCCAGGGGACGGTCAATTCACCCCTCCACTTT.

The table lists this clone with a few counts. The chain joins TRBV3-1 (or the pseudogene TRBV3-2) to TRBJ1-5; D ambiguous. Trimming took off 1 base at V and 2 bases at J, with 6 bases between the two ends. The CDR3 length is 14 residues. Germline CDR1 reads LGHDT; CDR2 reads YNNKEL (reference sequence). The CDR3 protein is CASSQGERNQPQHF. The CDR3 DNA reads TGTGCCAGCAGCCAAGGGGAGCGCAATCAGCCCCAGCATTTT.

The genes are TRBV14 and TRBJ2-1; 9 positions agree with TRBD2. The CDR3 runs to 16 residues. The germline gives CDR1 SGHDN, CDR2 FVKESK. Trimming cost V 1 base and J 6 bases; bases outside gene matches: 7. The CDR3 bases are TGTGCCAGCAGCCAAGGACTAGCGGCTTTAGCCAATGAGCAGTTCTTC. Its protein is CASSQGLAALANEQFF.

This clone was found once. The chain combines TRBV28 with TRBJ2-7; 8 nucleotides agree with TRBD1. This CDR3 region has 14 residues. Germline loops: CDR1 MDHEN, CDR2 SYDVKM. Trimming at V came to 8 bases and at J to 6 bases, leaving 12 bases not matched to a gene. CDR3 bases: TGTGCCAGCGAAATTAGACAGGGGAGGCGCGAGCAGTACTTC. This translates into CASEIRQGRREQYF.

The chain is built from TRBV4-2 and TRBJ2-3; TRBD2 matches 11 bases. V was pared by 3 bases and J by 2 bases, with 13 bases of the junction left unmatched. The V gene's germline CDR1 is LGHNA and CDR2 YNFKEQ. The CDR3 loop spans 19 amino acids. The chain's CDR3 is CASSQVGTSGQWATDTQYF. CDR3 sequence (DNA): TGTGCCAGCAGCCAGGTCGGGACTAGCGGCCAGTGGGCCACAGATACGCAGTATTTT.

The rearrangement joins TRBV28 to TRBJ1-4, with D unclear. The V end lost 1 base, the J end lost 4 bases, and 16 bases lay between the germline ends. The CDR3 runs 17 residues. Germline V gene lookup returns CDR1 MDHEN and CDR2 SYDVKM. The CDR3 bases are TGTGCCAGCAGTTTATTGCCGCGGGCCGGGAGTAATGAAAAACTGTTTTTT. Its translation: CASSLLPRAGSNEKLFF.

This clone is a singleton in its sample. V is TRBV6-1 and J is TRBJ2-7; 7 bases line up with TRBD1. Germline CDR1 and CDR2: MNHNS and SASEGT. There are 17 residues in the CDR3. The ends lost 2 bases at V and 6 bases at J; junction bases unmatched: 16. The CDR3 nucleotides are TGTGCCAGCAGTGAAACTTCTGCCGGGACAGCTAGTTCCGAGCAGTACTTC. Its translation is CASSETSAGTASSEQYF.

J is TRBJ2-4 and V is TRBV19; possible D gene TRBD1, 5 bases. The germline gives CDR1 LNHDA, CDR2 SQIVND (reference sequence). V lost 8 bases and J lost 0, with 11 bases in between. The CDR3 runs to 14 residues. CDR3 amino acids: CASRTGQAKNIQYF. The CDR3 DNA is TGTGCCAGTCGAACCGGACAAGCCAAAAACATTCAGTACTTC.

The rearrangement uses TRBV6-5 and TRBJ1-2, with 8 bases identical to TRBD1. V shed 6 bases, J shed 6 bases, and the junction held 3 bases outside the gene matches. In germline, CDR1 is MNHEY, CDR2 SVGAGI. The CDR3 is 12 residues long. CDR3 nucleotide sequence: TGTGCCAGCAGCGACAGGGGAGATGGCTACACCTTC. Translation: CASSDRGDGYTF.

This clone was found a few times. The rearrangement uses TRBV6-5 and TRBJ1-6; 8 nucleotides line up with TRBD1. V was clipped by 6 bases and J by 6 bases; unmatched bases: 7. The CDR3 consists of 15 residues. CDR1 MNHEY and CDR2 SVGAGI come from the germline V gene. In DNA form, the CDR3 reads TGTGCCAGCAGCCGAAAGCAGGGGGCTAATTCACCCCTCCACTTT. Translation: CASSRKQGANSPLHF.

A single count supports this clone. The chain is built from TRBV2 and TRBJ1-2; 8 bases match TRBD1. The germline V gene encodes CDR1 SNHLY and CDR2 FYNNEI. The V segment lost 6 bases and the J segment 4 bases; nucleotides outside the gene matches: 22. The CDR3 contains 19 residues. The CDR3 nucleotides are TGTGCCAGCAGCTATGGGCAGGGGGCGGGGGCCTTTGAGAGCTATGGCTACACCTTC. It codes for CASSYGQGAGAFESYGYTF.

The chain has TRBV27 and TRBJ2-1; 8 positions agree with TRBD2. After removal of 5 bases from V and 6 bases from J, the junction contained 9 bases not matched to a gene. CDR3 length equals 15 residues. CDR1 is MNHEY, CDR2 SMNVEV, per germline (reference sequence). The CDR3 coding sequence is TGTGCCAGCAGTCCCTGGACTAGCTTCAGCAATGAGCAGTTCTTC. Its translation: CASSPWTSFSNEQFF.

The gene calls are TRBV3-1 (or the pseudogene TRBV3-2) and TRBJ1-2, with 7 positions matching TRBD1. The CDR3 consists of 15 residues. The V and J ends lost 3 bases and 4 bases, in that order; junction bases with no gene match: 8. Germline V gene lookup returns CDR1 LGHDT and CDR2 YNNKEL (reference sequence). CDR3 DNA sequence: TGTGCCAGCAGCCACGATAAAAGACAGGGCTATGGCTACACCTTC. Residues: CASSHDKRQGYGYTF.

The chain links TRBV6-5 to TRBJ2-4; 7 nucleotides line up with TRBD2. With 0 bases clipped from V and 1 base from J, the junction kept 3 bases outside the gene matches. The length of the CDR3 is 16 residues. Germline V gene sequence: CDR1 MNHEY, CDR2 SVGAGI. CDR3 DNA: TGTGCCAGCAGTTACTCCCAGGGAGGGGCCAAAAACATTCAGTACTTC. It is translated as CASSYSQGGAKNIQYF.

The chain joins TRBV4-1 to TRBJ1-2; tentatively, D is TRBD1 (5 bases). V shed 4 bases and J shed 4 bases, with 13 bases lying between them. The length of the CDR3 is 14 residues. Germline-derived CDR1 and CDR2 are MGHRA and YSYEKL. CDR3: CASSPMEGSYGYTF. The DNA for the CDR3 is TGCGCCAGCAGCCCTATGGAGGGGAGCTATGGCTACACCTTC.

The V call is TRBV5-5, the J call TRBJ1-2; 8 nucleotides align to TRBD1. With V trimmed by 7 bases and J by 6 bases, 8 bases remained unmatched. This CDR3 has 13 amino acids. From germline, CDR1 is SGHKS and CDR2 YYEKEE (reference sequence). CDR3: CASSTGGANGYTF. The CDR3 coding sequence is TGTGCCAGCTCCACAGGGGGGGCTAATGGCTACACCTTC.

A note on this clone: An end of the junction does not agree with germline; a read error may underlie this. This rearrangement joins TRBV30 to TRBJ2-2; TRBD2 matches at 7 bases. Germline V CDR1 and CDR2: GTSNPN, SVGIG (reference sequence). CDR3 length: 13 amino acids. The CDR3, as DNA: TGTGCCTGGGCCCCCCCTAGCGGCGGGGGAGCTGTTTTT. Translating gives CAWAPPSGGGAVF.

A word on this clone: Other DNA sequences in this sample translate to the same CDR3. The chain combines TRBV5-5 with TRBJ1-5, with D unresolved. The V end lost 2 bases, the J end lost 0 bases, and 3 bases lay between the germline ends. Germline V gene sequence: CDR1 SGHKS, CDR2 YYEKEE (reference sequence). There are 13 residues in the CDR3. CDR3 bases: TGTGCCAGCAGCTTCTCTAGCAATCAGCCCCAGCATTTT. Amino acids: CASSFSSNQPQHF. The full variable domain, its missing parts supplied by reference TRBV5-5 and TRBJ1-5, is DAGVTQSPTHLIKTRGQQVTLRCSPISGHKSVSWYQQVLGQGPQFIFQYYEKEERGRGNFPDRFSARQFPNYSSELNVNALLLGDSALYLCASSFSSNQPQHFGDGTRLSIL.